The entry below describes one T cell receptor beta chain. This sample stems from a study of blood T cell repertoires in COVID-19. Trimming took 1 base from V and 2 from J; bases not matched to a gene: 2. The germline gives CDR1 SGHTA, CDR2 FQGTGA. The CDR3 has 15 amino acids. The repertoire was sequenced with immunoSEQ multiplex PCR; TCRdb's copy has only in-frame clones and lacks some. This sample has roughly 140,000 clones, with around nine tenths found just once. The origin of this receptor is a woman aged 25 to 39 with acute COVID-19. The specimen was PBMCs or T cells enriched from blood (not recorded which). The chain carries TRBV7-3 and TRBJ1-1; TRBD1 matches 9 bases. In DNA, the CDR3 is TGTGCCAGCAGCTTAATGGGACAGGGTAACACTGAAGCTTTCTTT. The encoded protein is CASSLMGQGNTEAFF.